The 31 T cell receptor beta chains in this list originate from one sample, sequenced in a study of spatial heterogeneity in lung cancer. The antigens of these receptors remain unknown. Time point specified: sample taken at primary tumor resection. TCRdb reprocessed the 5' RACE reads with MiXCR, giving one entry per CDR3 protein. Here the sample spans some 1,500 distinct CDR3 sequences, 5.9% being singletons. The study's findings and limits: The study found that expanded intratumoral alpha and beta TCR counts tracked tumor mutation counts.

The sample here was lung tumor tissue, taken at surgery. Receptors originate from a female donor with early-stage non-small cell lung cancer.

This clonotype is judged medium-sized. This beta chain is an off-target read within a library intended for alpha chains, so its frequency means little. CDR3 loop: CASSLAQGNGEQFF. For the CDR3, the DNA is TGCGCCAGCAGCTTGGCACAGGGGAATGGTGAGCAGTTCTTC. The chain is built from TRBV5-1 and TRBJ2-1; 7 nucleotides align to TRBD1. This CDR3 region has 14 residues. The ends lost 0 bases at V and 9 bases at J; junction bases unmatched: 6. CDR1 and CDR2 (germline): SGHRS, YFSETQ.

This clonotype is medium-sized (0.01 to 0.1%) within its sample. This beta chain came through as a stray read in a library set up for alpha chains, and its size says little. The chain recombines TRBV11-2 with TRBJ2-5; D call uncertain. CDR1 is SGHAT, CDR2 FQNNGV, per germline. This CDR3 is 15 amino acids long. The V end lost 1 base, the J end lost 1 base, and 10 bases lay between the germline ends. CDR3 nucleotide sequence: TGTGCCAGCAGCTTAGGCGCAGGACCCCAAGAGACCCAGTACTTC. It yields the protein CASSLGAGPQETQYF.

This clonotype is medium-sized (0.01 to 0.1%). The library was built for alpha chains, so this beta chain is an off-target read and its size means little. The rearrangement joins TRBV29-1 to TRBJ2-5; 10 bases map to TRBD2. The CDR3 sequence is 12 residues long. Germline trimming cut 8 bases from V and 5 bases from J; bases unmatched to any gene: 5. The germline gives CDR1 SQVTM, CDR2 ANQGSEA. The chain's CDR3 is CSIIAGGETQYF. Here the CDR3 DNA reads TGCAGCATTATAGCGGGGGGTGAGACCCAGTACTTC. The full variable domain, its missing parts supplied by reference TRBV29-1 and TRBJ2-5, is SAVISQKPSRDICQRGTSLTIQCQVDSQVTMMFWYRQQPGQSLTLIATANQGSEATYESGFVIDKFPISRPNLTFSTLTVSNMSPEDSSIYLCSIIAGGETQYFGPGTRLLVL.

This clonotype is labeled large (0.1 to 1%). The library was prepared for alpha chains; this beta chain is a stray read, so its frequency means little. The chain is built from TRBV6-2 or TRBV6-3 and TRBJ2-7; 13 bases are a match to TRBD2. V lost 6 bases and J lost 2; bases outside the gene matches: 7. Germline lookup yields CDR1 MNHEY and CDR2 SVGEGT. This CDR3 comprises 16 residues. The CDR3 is CASRRTSGGAAYEQYV. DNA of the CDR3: TGTGCCAGCAGAAGGACTAGCGGGGGCGCGGCCTACGAGCAGTACGTC.

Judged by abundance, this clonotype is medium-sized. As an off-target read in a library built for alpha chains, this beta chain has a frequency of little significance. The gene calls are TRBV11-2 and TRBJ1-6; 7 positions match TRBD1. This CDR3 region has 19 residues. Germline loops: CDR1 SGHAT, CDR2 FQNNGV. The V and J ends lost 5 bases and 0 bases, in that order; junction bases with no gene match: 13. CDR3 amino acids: CASSLTQGQSSSYNSPLHF. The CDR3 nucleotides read TGTGCCAGCAGCCTCACCCAGGGACAGTCGAGCTCCTATAATTCACCCCTCCACTTT.

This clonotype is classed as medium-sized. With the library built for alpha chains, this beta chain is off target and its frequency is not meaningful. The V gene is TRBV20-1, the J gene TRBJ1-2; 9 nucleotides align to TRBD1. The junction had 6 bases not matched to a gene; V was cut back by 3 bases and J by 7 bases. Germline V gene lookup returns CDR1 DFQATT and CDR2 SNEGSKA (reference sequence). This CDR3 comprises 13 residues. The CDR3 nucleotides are TGCAGTGCTAGGTCACAGGGGGCAGGTGGCTACACCTTC. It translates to CSARSQGAGGYTF.

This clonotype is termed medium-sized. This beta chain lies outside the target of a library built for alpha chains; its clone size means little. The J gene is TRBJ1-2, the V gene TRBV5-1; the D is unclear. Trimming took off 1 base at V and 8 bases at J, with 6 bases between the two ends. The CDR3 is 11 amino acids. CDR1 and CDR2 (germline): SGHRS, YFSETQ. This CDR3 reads CASSLSGGYTF. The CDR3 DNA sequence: TGCGCCAGCAGCTTGTCTGGAGGCTACACCTTC.

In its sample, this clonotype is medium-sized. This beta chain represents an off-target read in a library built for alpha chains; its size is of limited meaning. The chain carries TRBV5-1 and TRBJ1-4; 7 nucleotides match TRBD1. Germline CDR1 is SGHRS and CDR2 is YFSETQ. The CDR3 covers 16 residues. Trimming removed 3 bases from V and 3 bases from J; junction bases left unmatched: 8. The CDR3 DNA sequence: TGCGCCAGCAGCTCCCACCCAGGGGGACCTAATGAAAAACTGTTTTTT. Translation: CASSSHPGGPNEKLFF. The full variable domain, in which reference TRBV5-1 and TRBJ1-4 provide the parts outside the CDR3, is KAGVTQTPRYLIKTRGQQVTLSCSPISGHRSVSWYQQTPGQGLQFLFEYFSETQRNKGNFPGRFSGRQFSNSRSEMNVSTLELGDSALYLCASSSHPGGPNEKLFFGSGTQLSVL.

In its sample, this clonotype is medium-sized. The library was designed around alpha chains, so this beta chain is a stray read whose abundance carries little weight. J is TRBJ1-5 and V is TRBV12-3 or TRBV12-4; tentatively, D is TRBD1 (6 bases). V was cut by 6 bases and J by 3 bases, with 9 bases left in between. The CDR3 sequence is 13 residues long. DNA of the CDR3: TGTGCCAGCAGAGACAGGTCCAATCAGCCCCAGCATTTT. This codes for CASRDRSNQPQHF.

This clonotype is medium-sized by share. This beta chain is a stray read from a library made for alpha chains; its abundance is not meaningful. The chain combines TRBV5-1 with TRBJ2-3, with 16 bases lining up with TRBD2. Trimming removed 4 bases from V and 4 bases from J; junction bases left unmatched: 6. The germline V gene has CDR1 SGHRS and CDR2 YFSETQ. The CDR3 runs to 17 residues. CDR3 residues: CASSRGTSGGVADTQYF. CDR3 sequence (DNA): TGCGCCAGCAGCAGAGGGACTAGCGGGGGGGTCGCAGATACGCAGTATTTT.

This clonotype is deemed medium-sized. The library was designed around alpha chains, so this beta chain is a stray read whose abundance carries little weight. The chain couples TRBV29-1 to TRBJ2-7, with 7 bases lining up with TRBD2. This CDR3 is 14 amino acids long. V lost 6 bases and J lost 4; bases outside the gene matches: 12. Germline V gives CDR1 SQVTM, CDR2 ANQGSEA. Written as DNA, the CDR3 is TGCAGCGTCAGAGTTCCAGGGACTACATACGAGCAGTACGTC. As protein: CSVRVPGTTYEQYV.

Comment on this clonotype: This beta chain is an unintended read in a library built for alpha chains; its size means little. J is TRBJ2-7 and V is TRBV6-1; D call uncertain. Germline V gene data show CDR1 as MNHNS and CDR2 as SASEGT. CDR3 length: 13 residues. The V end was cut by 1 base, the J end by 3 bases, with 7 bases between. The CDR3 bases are TGTGCCAGCAGTGAAGGGTGGAGCTACGAGCAGTACTTC. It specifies CASSEGWSYEQYF.

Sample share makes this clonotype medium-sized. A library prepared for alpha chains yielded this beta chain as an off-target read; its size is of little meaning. This CDR3 reads CASTLTDYNSPLHF. The DNA of the CDR3 is TGTGCCAGCACCCTGACAGACTATAATTCACCCCTCCACTTT. This chain uses TRBV28 with TRBJ1-6, with D perhaps TRBD1 (5 bases). CDR3 length: 14 residues. Looked up from germline, CDR1 is MDHEN and CDR2 is SYDVKM. Between the trimmed V and J ends, which lost 7 bases and 3 bases, there was a span of 10 bases.

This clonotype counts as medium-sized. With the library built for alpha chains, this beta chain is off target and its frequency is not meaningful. The CDR3 region is CASSSGQLYGYTF. The CDR3 DNA reads TGCGCCAGCAGCTCGGGACAGCTCTATGGCTACACCTTC. The gene calls are TRBV5-1 and TRBJ1-2; 7 bases are shared with TRBD1. There are 13 residues in the CDR3. Germline V gene lookup returns CDR1 SGHRS and CDR2 YFSETQ. V shed 3 bases, J shed 4 bases, and the junction held 3 bases outside the gene matches.

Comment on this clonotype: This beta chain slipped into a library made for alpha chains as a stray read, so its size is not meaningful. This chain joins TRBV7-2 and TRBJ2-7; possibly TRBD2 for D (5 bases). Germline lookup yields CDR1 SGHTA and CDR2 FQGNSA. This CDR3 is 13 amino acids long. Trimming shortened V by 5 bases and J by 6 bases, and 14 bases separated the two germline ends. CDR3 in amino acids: CASSASTRGEQYF. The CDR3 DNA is TGTGCCAGCAGCGCCTCCACCCGGGGCGAGCAGTACTTC.

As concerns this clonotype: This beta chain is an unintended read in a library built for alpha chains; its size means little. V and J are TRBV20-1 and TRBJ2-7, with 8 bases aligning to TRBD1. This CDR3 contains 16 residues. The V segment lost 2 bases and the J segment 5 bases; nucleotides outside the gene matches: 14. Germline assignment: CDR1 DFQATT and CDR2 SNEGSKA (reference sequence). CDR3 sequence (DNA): TGCAGTGCTAGATCCCATCGGTACGGACAGGGCCACGAGCAGTACTTC. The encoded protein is CSARSHRYGQGHEQYF.

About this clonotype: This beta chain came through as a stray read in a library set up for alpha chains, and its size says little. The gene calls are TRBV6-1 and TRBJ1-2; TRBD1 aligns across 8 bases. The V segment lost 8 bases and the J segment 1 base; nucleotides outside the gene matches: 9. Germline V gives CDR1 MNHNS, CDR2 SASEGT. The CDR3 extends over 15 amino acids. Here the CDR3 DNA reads TGTGCCAGCCTCGCAGGGACAGGATTTAACTATGGCTACACCTTC. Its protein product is CASLAGTGFNYGYTF.

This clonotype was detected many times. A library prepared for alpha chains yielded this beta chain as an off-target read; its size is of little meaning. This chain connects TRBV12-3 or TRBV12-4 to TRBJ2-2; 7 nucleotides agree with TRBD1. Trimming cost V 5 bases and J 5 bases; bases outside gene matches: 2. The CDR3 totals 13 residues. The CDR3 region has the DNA TGTGCCAGCAGTCGACAGGGAACCGGGGAGCTGTTTTTT. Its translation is CASSRQGTGELFF.

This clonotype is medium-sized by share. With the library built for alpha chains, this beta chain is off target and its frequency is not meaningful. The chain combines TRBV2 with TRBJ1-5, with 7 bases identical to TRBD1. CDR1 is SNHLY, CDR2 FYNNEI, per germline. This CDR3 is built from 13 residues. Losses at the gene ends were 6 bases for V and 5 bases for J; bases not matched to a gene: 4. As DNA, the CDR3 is TGTGCCAGCAGAGGGACAGTTTATCAGCCCCAGCATTTT. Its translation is CASRGTVYQPQHF.

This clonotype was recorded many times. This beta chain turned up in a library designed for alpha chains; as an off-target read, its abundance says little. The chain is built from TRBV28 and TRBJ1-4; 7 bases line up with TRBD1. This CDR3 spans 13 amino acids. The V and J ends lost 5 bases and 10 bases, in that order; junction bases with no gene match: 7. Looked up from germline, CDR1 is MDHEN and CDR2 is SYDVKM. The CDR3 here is CASSPGQAGKLFF. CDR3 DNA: TGTGCCAGCAGTCCTGGACAGGCAGGAAAACTGTTTTTT.

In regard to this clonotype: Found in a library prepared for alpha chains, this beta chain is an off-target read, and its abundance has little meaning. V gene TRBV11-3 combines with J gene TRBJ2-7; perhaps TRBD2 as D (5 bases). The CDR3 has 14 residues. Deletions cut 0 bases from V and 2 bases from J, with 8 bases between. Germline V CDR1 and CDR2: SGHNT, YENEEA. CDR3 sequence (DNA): TGTGCCAGCAGCTTAGATCTAGCCGCCTACGAGCAGTACTTC. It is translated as CASSLDLAAYEQYF.

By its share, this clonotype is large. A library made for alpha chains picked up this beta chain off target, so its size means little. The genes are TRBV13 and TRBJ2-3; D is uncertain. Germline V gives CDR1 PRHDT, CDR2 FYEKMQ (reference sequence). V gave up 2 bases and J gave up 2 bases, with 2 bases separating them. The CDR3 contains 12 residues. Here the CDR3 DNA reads TGTGCCAGCAGCTTATACACAGATACGCAGTATTTT. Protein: CASSLYTDTQYF.

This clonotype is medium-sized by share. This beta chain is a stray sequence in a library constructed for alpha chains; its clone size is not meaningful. The CDR3 loop is CASSLEPGGPDTQYF. Written as DNA, the CDR3 is TGCGCCAGCAGCTTGGAACCAGGGGGTCCAGATACGCAGTATTTT. V and J are TRBV5-1 and TRBJ2-3; 7 bases agree with TRBD1. With V trimmed by 0 bases and J by 4 bases, 5 bases remained unmatched. CDR3 length equals 15 residues. Germline loops: CDR1 SGHRS, CDR2 YFSETQ.

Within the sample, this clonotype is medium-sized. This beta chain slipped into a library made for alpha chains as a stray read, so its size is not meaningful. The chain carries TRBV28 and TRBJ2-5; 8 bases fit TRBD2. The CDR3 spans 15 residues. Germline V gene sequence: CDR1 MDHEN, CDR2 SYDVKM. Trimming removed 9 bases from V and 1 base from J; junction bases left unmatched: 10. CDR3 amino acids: CASNPGGGIQETQYF. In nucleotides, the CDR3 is TGTGCCAGTAATCCTGGCGGGGGGATCCAAGAGACCCAGTACTTC.

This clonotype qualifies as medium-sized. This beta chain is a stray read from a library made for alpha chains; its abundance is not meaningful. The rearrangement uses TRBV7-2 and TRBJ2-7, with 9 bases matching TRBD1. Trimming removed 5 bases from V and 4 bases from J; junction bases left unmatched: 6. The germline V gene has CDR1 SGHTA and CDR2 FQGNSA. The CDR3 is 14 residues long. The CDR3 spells CASSPTGGPYEQYV. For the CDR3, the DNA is TGTGCCAGCAGCCCCACAGGGGGCCCGTACGAGCAGTACGTC.

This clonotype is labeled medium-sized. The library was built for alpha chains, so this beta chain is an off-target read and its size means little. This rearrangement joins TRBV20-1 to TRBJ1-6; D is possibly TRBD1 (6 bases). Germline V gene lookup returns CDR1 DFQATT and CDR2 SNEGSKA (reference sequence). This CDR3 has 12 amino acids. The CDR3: CTNGQGSSPLHF. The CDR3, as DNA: TGCACCAACGGGCAGGGGAGCTCACCCCTCCACTTT.

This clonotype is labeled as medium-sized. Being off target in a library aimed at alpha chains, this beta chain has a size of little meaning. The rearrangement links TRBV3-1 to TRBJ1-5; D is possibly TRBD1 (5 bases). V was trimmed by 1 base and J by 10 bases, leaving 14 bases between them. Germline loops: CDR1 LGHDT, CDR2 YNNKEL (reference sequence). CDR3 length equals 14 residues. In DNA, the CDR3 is TGTGCCAGCAGCCAAGGAACAGGTATCCCTCCCCAGCATTTT. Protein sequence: CASSQGTGIPPQHF.

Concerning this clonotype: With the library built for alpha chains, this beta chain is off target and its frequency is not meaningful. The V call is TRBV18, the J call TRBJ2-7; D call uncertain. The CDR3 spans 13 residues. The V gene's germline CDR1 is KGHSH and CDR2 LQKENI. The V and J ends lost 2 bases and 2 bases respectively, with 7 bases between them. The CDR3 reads CASSPDKAYEQYF. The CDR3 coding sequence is TGTGCCAGCTCACCAGACAAGGCCTACGAGCAGTACTTC.

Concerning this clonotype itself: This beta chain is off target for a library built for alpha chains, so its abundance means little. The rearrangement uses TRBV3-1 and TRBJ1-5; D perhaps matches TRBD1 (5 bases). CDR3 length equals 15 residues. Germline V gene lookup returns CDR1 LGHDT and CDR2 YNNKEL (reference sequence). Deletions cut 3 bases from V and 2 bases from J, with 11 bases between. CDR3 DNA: TGTGCCAGCAGCCACCAAGACAGCCGCAATCAGCCCCAGCATTTT. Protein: CASSHQDSRNQPQHF.

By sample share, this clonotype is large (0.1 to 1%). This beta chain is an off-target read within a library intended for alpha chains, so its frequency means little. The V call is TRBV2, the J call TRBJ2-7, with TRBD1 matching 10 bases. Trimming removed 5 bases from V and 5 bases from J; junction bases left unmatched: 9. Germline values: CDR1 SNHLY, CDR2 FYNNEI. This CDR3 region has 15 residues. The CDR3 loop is CASSYSGTGAHEQYF. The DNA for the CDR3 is TGTGCCAGCAGTTACTCCGGGACAGGGGCGCACGAGCAGTACTTC.

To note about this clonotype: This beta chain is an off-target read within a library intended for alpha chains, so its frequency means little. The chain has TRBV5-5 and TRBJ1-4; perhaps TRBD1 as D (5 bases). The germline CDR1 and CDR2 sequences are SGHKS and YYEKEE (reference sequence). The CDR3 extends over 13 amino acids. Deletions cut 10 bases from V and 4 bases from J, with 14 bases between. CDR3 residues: CAAARGINEKLFF. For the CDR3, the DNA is TGTGCCGCGGCGAGGGGCATTAATGAAAAACTGTTTTTT.